The 10 T cell receptor beta chains below were found in one sample sequenced in a study of cytomegalovirus exposure and HLA in healthy donors. The PCR made use of 60 Vbeta and 13 Jbeta primers. The assay was immunoSEQ multiplex PCR, and TCRdb's table has in-frame clones only and misses some. The sample holds around 170,000 clones, around 81% seen once. The source material was PBMCs. The receptor source for this set is a man aged 40-49 years in good health and CMV-seronegative.

This clone was detected only once. This chain uses TRBV5-1 with TRBJ2-1; 8 bases match TRBD1. Trimming removed 3 bases from V and 5 bases from J; junction bases left unmatched: 7. Germline CDR1 is SGHRS and CDR2 is YFSETQ. This CDR3 is 15 amino acids long. The CDR3 region is CASSSWTGTHNEQFF. The CDR3 DNA is TGCGCCAGCAGCTCCTGGACAGGGACCCACAATGAGCAGTTCTTC. Using reference TRBV5-1 and TRBJ2-1 for the parts outside the CDR3, the full variable domain is KAGVTQTPRYLIKTRGQQVTLSCSPISGHRSVSWYQQTPGQGLQFLFEYFSETQRNKGNFPGRFSGRQFSNSRSEMNVSTLELGDSALYLCASSSWTGTHNEQFFGPGTRLTVL.

This clone occurred once. This chain joins TRBV28 and TRBJ1-5; the match to TRBD1 covers 10 bases. V shed 4 bases and J 2 bases; nucleotides not matched to a gene: 5. Looked up from germline, CDR1 is MDHEN and CDR2 is SYDVKM. This CDR3 has 16 amino acids. CDR3 coding DNA: TGTGCCAGCAGTTACCTCGGACAGGGGGGCAATCAGCCCCAGCATTTT. Its translation: CASSYLGQGGNQPQHF.

V gene TRBV5-5 combines with J gene TRBJ2-4; 8 positions agree with TRBD1. This CDR3 has 18 residues. V dropped 1 base and J dropped 2; count of bases not matched to a gene: 11. Germline V gene sequence: CDR1 SGHKS, CDR2 YYEKEE (reference sequence). The CDR3 DNA reads as TGTGCCAGCAGCTTGTCTCTCTCGGGACAGGTAACCAAAAACATTCAGTACTTC. Translation: CASSLSLSGQVTKNIQYF.

Concerning this clone: The germline gene is not matched at one end of the junction; a read error may be the cause. The chain couples TRBV5-4 to TRBJ2-6, with TRBD1 as a possible D gene (5 bases). Germline values: CDR1 SGHNT, CDR2 YYREEE (reference sequence). The CDR3 is 18 residues long. CDR3 residues: CASSLAPIMSSGANGLTF. Written as DNA, the CDR3 is TGTGCCAGCAGCTTGGCTCCCATCATGTCCTCTGGGGCCAACGGCCTGACTTTC.

The chain combines TRBV28 with TRBJ2-1, with 14 nucleotides matching TRBD2. The junction had 10 bases not matched to a gene; V was cut back by 3 bases and J by 12 bases. Per germline, CDR1 MDHEN and CDR2 SYDVKM. The CDR3 is made up of 16 amino acids. For the CDR3, the DNA is TGTGCCAGCAGTTTGCACGGGACTAGCGGGAGAGGCGTGCAGTTCTTC. This sequence encodes CASSLHGTSGRGVQFF.

The chain combines TRBV13 with TRBJ2-7, with TRBD1 matching over 7 bases. The trim removed 5 bases at V and 2 bases at J, leaving 6 bases unmatched. CDR3 size: 14 residues. Germline V lookup: CDR1 PRHDT, CDR2 FYEKMQ (reference sequence). Here the CDR3 reads CASSPGQMAYEQYV. For the CDR3, the DNA is TGTGCCAGCAGCCCGGGACAGATGGCCTACGAGCAGTACGTC.

There are a few counts of this clone. V usage is TRBV9 and J usage is TRBJ2-3; 11 bases line up with TRBD1. Germline CDR1 and CDR2: SGDLS and YYNGEE. This CDR3 has 16 amino acids. The junction had 5 bases not matched to a gene; V was cut back by 4 bases and J by 1 base. CDR3 nucleotides: TGTGCCAGCAGCCTGGACAGGGGGCATGGCACAGATACGCAGTATTTT. Residues: CASSLDRGHGTDTQYF.

The rearrangement joins TRBV6-5 to TRBJ2-6; D may be TRBD2 (5 bases). The V gene lost 2 bases and the J gene lost 1 base, with 6 bases spanning the gap. The germline gives CDR1 MNHEY, CDR2 SVGAGI. The CDR3 runs 15 residues. The CDR3 region is CASSYEGSGANVLTF. The CDR3 DNA reads as TGTGCCAGCAGTTACGAGGGATCTGGGGCCAACGTCCTGACTTTC.

This rearrangement joins TRBV7-9 to TRBJ1-2; TRBD1 might be the D (6 bases). The germline V and J ends were trimmed by 5 bases and 8 bases, with 18 bases remaining between them. In germline, CDR1 is SEHNR, CDR2 FQNEAQ (reference sequence). This CDR3 region has 14 residues. This CDR3 is CASSPSGASQGYTF. The CDR3 bases are TGTGCCAGCAGCCCTTCAGGGGCCTCGCAGGGCTACACCTTC. Variable domain in full (rest from reference TRBV7-9 and TRBJ1-2): DTGVSQNPRHKITKRGQNVTFRCDPISEHNRLYWYRQTLGQGPEFLTYFQNEAQLEKSRLLSDRFSAERPKGSFSTLEIQRTEQGDSAMYLCASSPSGASQGYTFGSGTRLTVV.

The chain uses TRBV10-3 and TRBJ2-3, with 12 bases that match TRBD2. V lost 6 bases and J lost 3; bases outside the gene matches: 10. The V gene's germline CDR1 is ENHRY and CDR2 SYGVKD. The CDR3 length is 17 residues. In nucleotides, the CDR3 is TGTGCCATCAGGAGGGCGACTAGCGGGAGCGGGACAGATACGCAGTATTTT. Translated: CAIRRATSGSGTDTQYF.